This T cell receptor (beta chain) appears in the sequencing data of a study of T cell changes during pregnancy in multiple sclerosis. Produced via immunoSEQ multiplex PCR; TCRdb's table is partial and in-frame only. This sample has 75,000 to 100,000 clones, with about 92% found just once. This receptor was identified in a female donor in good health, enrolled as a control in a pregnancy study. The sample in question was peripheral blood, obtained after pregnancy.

The CDR3 coding sequence is TGCGCCAGCAGTGGAGGCGCCAAAGGTGTCGCTGAAGCTTTCTTT. It specifies CASSGGAKGVAEAFF. The V call is TRBV10-1, the J call TRBJ1-1; D remains ambiguous. This CDR3 region has 15 residues. Germline V gene data show CDR1 as WNHNN and CDR2 as SYGVQD (reference sequence). Trimming cost V 4 bases and J 6 bases, with 18 bases left between them.